The present T cell receptor beta chain was sequenced within a study of regulatory T cells in long-lasting Graves disease. Libraries of TCR beta came from iRepertoire HTBI primers plus Arm-PCR of CDR3 regions. TCRdb itself ran the multiplex PCR reads through MiXCR, one entry per CDR3 protein. This sample has approximately 400,000 distinct CDR3 sequences; around a sixth occur once, and the top ten carry 22%. The study's findings and limits: Relative to new patients (approximately 1,000), persistent patients exhibited greater sharing of public clonotypes (about 3,000).

Points on this clonotype: What it recognizes is unknown.

Described time point: newly diagnosed GD, antithyroid drugs for less than 3 months. The authors made the TCR library using RNA they extracted from PBMCs. The CDR3 consists of 15 residues. Per germline, CDR1 MNHEY and CDR2 SVGEGT. The V end lost 6 bases, the J end lost 4 bases, and 18 bases lay between the germline ends. The chain has TRBV6-2 or TRBV6-3 and TRBJ2-5; tentatively, D is TRBD2 (7 bases). The starting material was peripheral blood mononuclear cells (PBMCs), obtained at new diagnosis, from a patient treated with antithyroid drugs. The TCR was taken from a female donor with Graves disease. CDR3 nucleotide sequence: TGTGCCAGCAGAGGGGGGGGAGGAGTCGGAGAGACCCAGTACTTC. It specifies CASRGGGGVGETQYF.